Listed here are 3 T cell receptor beta chains from one sample, sequenced in a study of vaccination and CD4 T cells after COVID-19. Time point noted: late sampling 161 to 241 days after vaccination in three convalescent patients. TCRdb re-called the PCR reads with MiXCR, one entry per CDR3 protein. The sample holds more than 35,000 distinct CDR3 sequences; under 45% are singletons and the top ten take 5.8%. The sequenced sample was CD4+ T cells from blood, obtained about 7 months after SARS-CoV-2 vaccination. The receptors derive from a human donor who had recovered from COVID-19.

This clonotype showed up just a few times. The V gene is TRBV4-2, the J gene TRBJ2-3, with D perhaps TRBD2 (6 bases). Germline V gene data show CDR1 as LGHNA and CDR2 as YNFKEQ. V lost 1 base, J lost 4 bases, and 9 bases lay in between. This CDR3 is built from 14 residues. CDR3 nucleotide sequence: TGTGCCAGCAGCCAAGCGGGAGAGGCAGATACGCAGTATTTT. It encodes CASSQAGEADTQYF.

This clonotype has only a few counts. This chain's CDR3 is CASSKQGGYGYTF. DNA of the CDR3: TGTGCCAGCAGCAAACAGGGTGGCTATGGCTACACCTTC. The chain recombines TRBV7-3 with TRBJ1-2; TRBD1 is a possible D gene (6 bases). Trimming shortened V by 5 bases and J by 4 bases, and 11 bases separated the two germline ends. Germline lookup yields CDR1 SGHTA and CDR2 FQGTGA. The CDR3 extends over 13 amino acids. Full variable domain (outside the CDR3, taken from reference TRBV7-3 and TRBJ1-2): GAGVSQTPSNKVTEKGKYVELRCDPISGHTALYWYRQSLGQGPEFLIYFQGTGAADDSGLPNDRFFAVRPEGSVSTLKIQRTERGDSAVYLCASSKQGGYGYTFGSGTRLTVV.

A few counts support this clonotype. This sequence joins TRBV20-1 and TRBJ2-7; 10 bases match TRBD2. The J segment lost 0 bases and the V segment lost 1 base, leaving 3 bases of the junction unmatched. Germline V gene sequence: CDR1 DFQATT, CDR2 SNEGSKA (reference sequence). There are 15 residues in the CDR3. DNA of the CDR3: TGCAGTGCTAGAGGACTAGCGGGTAACTCCTACGAGCAGTACTTC. It specifies CSARGLAGNSYEQYF.